The 23 T cell receptor beta chains presented below share a single source sample, sequenced in a study of CD8+CD57+ T cells in acquired aplastic anemia. Genomic DNA provided the template from which TCR beta VDJ and CDR3 profiles were obtained. TCRdb reprocessed the reads with MiXCR, giving one entry per CDR3 protein. The sample carries about 190,000 distinct CDR3 sequences, around three fifths recorded once. Sample: sorted CD4+, CD8+, or CD8+CD57+ T cells (not recorded which) from PBMCs. The receptor set was obtained from a human donor with severe aplastic anemia or a healthy control (not recorded which).

The gene calls are TRBV3-1 and TRBJ2-5, with unresolved D. V was clipped by 2 bases and J by 2 bases, with 9 bases between them. Germline V gene data show CDR1 as LGHDT and CDR2 as YNNKEL (reference sequence). The CDR3 length is 14 residues. The chain's CDR3 is CASSQLGMQETQYF. The CDR3 DNA sequence: TGTGCCAGCAGCCAATTGGGGATGCAAGAGACCCAGTACTTC.

The chain joins TRBV10-3 to TRBJ2-7; TRBD1 matches 12 bases. This CDR3 contains 15 residues. Per the germline V gene, CDR1 is ENHRY and CDR2 is SYGVKD. V was clipped by 7 bases and J by 6 bases; unmatched bases: 10. The CDR3 reads CAIKGTGGTQVEQYF. In DNA form, the CDR3 reads TGTGCCATCAAGGGGACAGGGGGCACCCAAGTCGAGCAGTACTTC.

The chain uses TRBV24-1 and TRBJ2-5; D might be TRBD1 or TRBD2, each matching 5 bases. This CDR3 contains 12 residues. The V gene's germline CDR1 is KGHDR and CDR2 SFDVKD. The V and J ends lost 1 base and 7 bases respectively, with 6 bases between them. This CDR3 reads CATSDFGGTQYF. The CDR3 DNA follows: TGTGCCACCAGTGATTTTGGGGGGACCCAGTACTTC.

This clonotype has a handful of counts. This rearrangement joins TRBV24-1 to TRBJ2-7; possible D gene TRBD1, 6 bases. This CDR3 is 15 amino acids long. V was cut by 6 bases and J by 3 bases, with 17 bases left in between. The germline gives CDR1 KGHDR, CDR2 SFDVKD. CDR3 amino acids: CATSLTGQIDYEQYF. The CDR3 bases are TGTGCCACCAGTTTAACGGGACAAATTGACTACGAGCAGTACTTC.

This clonotype was counted only a few times. The V call is TRBV25-1, the J call TRBJ1-6; the D gene is possibly TRBD1 (5 bases). The CDR3 has 14 residues. The V end lost 3 bases, the J end lost 10 bases, and 13 bases lay between the germline ends. Germline V gene sequence: CDR1 MGHDK, CDR2 SYGVNS. CDR3 in amino acids: CASSEGGLGSPLHF. Written as DNA, the CDR3 is TGTGCCAGCAGTGAGGGGGGGTTAGGATCACCCCTCCACTTT. The full variable domain, in which reference TRBV25-1 and TRBJ1-6 provide the parts outside the CDR3, is EADIYQTPRYLVIGTGKKITLECSQTMGHDKMYWYQQDPGMELHLIHYSYGVNSTEKGDLSSESTVSRIRTEHFPLTLESARPSHTSQYLCASSEGGLGSPLHFGNGTRLTVT.

The chain carries TRBV19 and TRBJ2-5, with D possibly TRBD1 on 6 matching bases. The length of the CDR3 is 12 residues. The V gene lost 6 bases and the J gene lost 13 bases, with 18 bases spanning the gap. Germline V gene data show CDR1 as LNHDA and CDR2 as SQIVND (reference sequence). CDR3 DNA: TGTGCCAGTAGCCCGTGGGTACAGGGAGCGTACTTC. Its translation: CASSPWVQGAYF.

On this clonotype itself: One end of the junction is discordant with germline, which a read error may explain. The chain's CDR3 is CASSEQRDYSTF. The CDR3 DNA sequence: TGCGCCAGCAGCGAGCAGAGGGACTACTCAACTTTT. The chain is built from TRBV5-1 and TRBJ1-5; D possibly corresponds to TRBD1 (5 bases). This CDR3 comprises 12 residues. Germline V CDR1 and CDR2: SGHRS, YFSETQ. The full variable domain, rest sourced from reference TRBV5-1 and TRBJ1-5, is KAGVTQTPRYLIKTRGQQVTLSCSPISGHRSVSWYQQTPGQGLQFLFEYFSETQRNKGNFPGRFSGRQFSNSRSEMNVSTLELGDSALYLCASSEQRDYSTFGDGTRLSIL.

This chain joins TRBV7-3 and TRBJ1-6; the match to TRBD1 covers 10 bases. This CDR3 region has 15 residues. Germline trimming cut 8 bases from V and 10 bases from J; bases unmatched to any gene: 11. Germline-derived CDR1 and CDR2 are SGHTA and FQGTGA. The CDR3 nucleotides are TGTGCCAGCCGACGGACAGGGGGATCAAACTCACCCCTCCACTTT. Protein product: CASRRTGGSNSPLHF.

The J gene is TRBJ1-4, the V gene TRBV12-3 or TRBV12-4; no definite D call. CDR3 length: 14 amino acids. Between the trimmed V and J ends, which lost 5 bases and 0 bases, there was a span of 7 bases. For the CDR3, the DNA is TGTGCCAGCAGTGGCGGAGCAACTAATGAAAAACTGTTTTTT. Translating it yields CASSGGATNEKLFF.

This clonotype has ten or more counts. This rearrangement joins TRBV20-1 to TRBJ2-1; either TRBD1 or TRBD2 may fit D (5 bases each). This CDR3 spans 15 amino acids. Trimming took off 4 bases at V and 3 bases at J, with 16 bases between the two ends. CDR1 DFQATT and CDR2 SNEGSKA come from the germline V gene (reference sequence). CDR3 nucleotides: TGCAGTGCTACACCGCCCCGGGACGGCTACAATGAGCAGTTCTTC. Translated, it gives CSATPPRDGYNEQFF.

About this clonotype itself: One junction end does not reproduce the germline sequence, and a read error may be involved. This chain's CDR3 is CASSVTGTGLYGQYF. The CDR3 nucleotides are TGTGCCAGCAGCGTCACCGGGACAGGGCTCTACGGGCAGTACTTC. This rearrangement joins TRBV9 to TRBJ2-7, with 9 bases fitting TRBD1. CDR1 and CDR2 (germline): SGDLS, YYNGEE. CDR3 length equals 15 residues.

At least ten counts were recorded for this clonotype. The CDR3 sequence: CSARGLRSSVNEQFF. CDR3 nucleotides: TGCAGTGCTAGAGGTCTCCGTTCCTCGGTCAATGAGCAGTTCTTC. This rearrangement joins TRBV20-1 to TRBJ2-1, with D hard to call. V dropped 1 base and J dropped 6 bases, with 16 bases sitting between them. CDR1 and CDR2 from the germline V gene are DFQATT and SNEGSKA (reference sequence). This CDR3 spans 15 amino acids.

The V call is TRBV20-1, the J call TRBJ1-2; 7 nucleotides align to TRBD1. V lost 3 bases and J lost 3; bases outside the gene matches: 4. The CDR3 has 13 residues. Germline V CDR1 and CDR2: DFQATT, SNEGSKA (reference sequence). The CDR3 region is CSARGRGDYGYTF. As DNA, the CDR3 is TGCAGTGCTAGGGGCAGGGGGGACTATGGCTACACCTTC.

The chain is built from TRBV9 and TRBJ1-1; TRBD1 is a possible D gene (5 bases). The CDR3 is 16 residues long. CDR1 SGDLS and CDR2 YYNGEE come from the germline V gene. V lost 0 bases to trimming and J lost 4 bases, with 16 bases between them. The CDR3 DNA sequence: TGTGCCAGCAGCGTAGTGGAGGGGATGTGGGGCACTGAAGCTTTCTTT. Its protein is CASSVVEGMWGTEAFF.

This sequence joins TRBV19 and TRBJ2-6; 7 nucleotides match TRBD1. The CDR3 extends over 14 amino acids. Germline V gene data show CDR1 as LNHDA and CDR2 as SQIVND (reference sequence). The trim removed 9 bases at V and 3 bases at J, leaving 5 bases unmatched. In nucleotides, the CDR3 is TGTGCCAGCAGCTCAGGGGGTGGGGCCAACGTCCTGACTTTC. It is translated as CASSSGGGANVLTF.

This clonotype was recorded once. The chain employs TRBV12-5 and TRBJ2-5; 7 nucleotides align to TRBD1. The CDR3 has 17 residues. In germline, CDR1 is LGHNT, CDR2 FRNRAP. V lost 0 bases and J lost 0; bases outside the gene matches: 7. CDR3 DNA sequence: TGTGCTAGTGGTTTGGTACCCGGACAGGCGTACCAAGAGACCCAGTACTTC. Its protein is CASGLVPGQAYQETQYF.

Here the CDR3 DNA reads TGTGCCAGCATTGTACAGGGAATCAATTCACCCCTCCACTTT. Amino acids: CASIVQGINSPLHF. The V call is TRBV2, the J call TRBJ1-6; TRBD1 might be the D (6 bases). This CDR3 is 14 amino acids long. The germline V gene has CDR1 SNHLY and CDR2 FYNNEI. The ends were cut back, 7 bases at V and 7 bases at J, with 14 bases in the middle. Full variable domain (remainder filled in from reference TRBV2 and TRBJ1-6): EPEVTQTPSHQVTQMGQEVILRCVPISNHLYFYWYRQILGQKVEFLVSFYNNEISEKSEIFDDQFSVERPDGSNFTLKIRSTKLEDSAMYFCASIVQGINSPLHFGNGTRLTVT.

The chain uses TRBV10-3 and TRBJ1-5; D perhaps matches TRBD2 (6 bases). The J call could be wrong; TRBJ2-3 is a better fit for the DNA end. Germline V gene sequence: CDR1 ENHRY, CDR2 SYGVKD. This CDR3 region has 15 residues. CDR3: CAISAGQMSNQPQYF. CDR3 bases: TGTGCCATATCCGCGGGGCAGATGAGCAATCAGCCCCAGTATTTT.

The genes are TRBV9 and TRBJ2-3; 7 bases fit TRBD1. Per the germline V gene, CDR1 is SGDLS and CDR2 is YYNGEE. This CDR3 has 15 residues. V lost 3 bases, J lost 0 bases, and 4 bases stayed unmatched. The CDR3 nucleotides read TGTGCCAGCAGCGCCTGGGACAGTAGCACAGATACGCAGTATTTT. Its protein product is CASSAWDSSTDTQYF.

The rearrangement links TRBV7-9 to TRBJ2-7; D is perhaps TRBD2 (6 bases). Trimming left V 5 bases short and J 5 bases short, with 16 bases between. Germline loops: CDR1 SEHNR, CDR2 FQNEAQ (reference sequence). The CDR3 has 14 amino acids. The CDR3 here is CASSPPAGKDEQYF. Written as DNA, the CDR3 is TGTGCCAGCAGCCCCCCGGCGGGAAAAGACGAGCAGTACTTC. Drawing the rest from reference TRBV7-9 and TRBJ2-7, the complete variable domain is DTGVSQNPRHKITKRGQNVTFRCDPISEHNRLYWYRQTLGQGPEFLTYFQNEAQLEKSRLLSDRFSAERPKGSFSTLEIQRTEQGDSAMYLCASSPPAGKDEQYFGPGTRLTVT.

The chain recombines TRBV10-2 with TRBJ2-7; D may be TRBD1 (6 bases). V lost 5 bases and J lost 2, with 10 bases in between. The CDR3 runs 13 residues. In germline, CDR1 is WSHSY, CDR2 SAAADI. CDR3 loop: CASSTGLPYEQYF. CDR3 in DNA: TGCGCCAGCAGTACAGGGTTGCCCTACGAGCAGTACTTC.

The gene calls are TRBV19 and TRBJ2-7, with no clear D. V was cut by 1 base and J by 2 bases, with 6 bases left in between. The CDR3 spans 13 residues. From germline, CDR1 is LNHDA and CDR2 SQIVND (reference sequence). Here the CDR3 reads CASSIADTYEQYF. CDR3 in DNA: TGTGCCAGTAGTATAGCGGATACCTACGAGCAGTACTTC.

V and J are TRBV20-1 and TRBJ1-1; D is possibly TRBD1 (6 bases). The germline CDR1 and CDR2 sequences are DFQATT and SNEGSKA (reference sequence). The V end lost 0 bases, the J end lost 3 bases, and 14 bases lay between the germline ends. The CDR3 consists of 15 residues. CDR3 in DNA: TGCAGTGCTAGAGATCTTCAAGGGGGGGACACTGAAGCTTTCTTT. It encodes CSARDLQGGDTEAFF.